Below, 30 T cell receptor beta chains from the same sample are listed, as sequenced in a study of OX40 agonist ivuxolimab in advanced cancers. Profiled with immunoSEQ multiplex PCR; TCRdb holds only in-frame clones, not every one. This sample yields around 20,000 clones, of which approximately 78% are seen a single time; 24% belongs to the top ten. The sequences come from CD4+ or CD8+ T cells sorted from blood, collected in a trial of the OX40 agonist ivuxolimab. The receptors derive from an adult with an advanced solid tumor such as melanoma, head and neck, liver or kidney cancer.

J is TRBJ2-7 and V is TRBV19; the D gene is possibly TRBD2 (6 bases). CDR1 and CDR2 from the germline V gene are LNHDA and SQIVND (reference sequence). Trimming took off 3 bases at V and 6 bases at J, with 15 bases between the two ends. This CDR3 region has 14 residues. The CDR3 loop reads CASSMEAGYVEQYF. For the CDR3, the DNA is TGTGCCAGTAGTATGGAGGCGGGATACGTCGAGCAGTACTTC.

The chain carries TRBV7-6 and TRBJ2-7, with 8 positions matching TRBD1. Trimming took 1 base from V and 2 from J; bases not matched to a gene: 1. The CDR3 is 14 amino acids. CDR1 SGHVS and CDR2 FNYEAQ come from the germline V gene. This CDR3 is CASSLGDRPYEQYF. DNA for the CDR3: TGTGCCAGCAGCTTAGGGGACAGGCCCTACGAGCAGTACTTC.

The rearrangement uses TRBV29-1 and TRBJ1-1; TRBD1 might be the D (5 bases). CDR3 size: 15 residues. V dropped 5 bases and J dropped 4 bases, with 20 bases sitting between them. Per germline, CDR1 SQVTM and CDR2 ANQGSEA. CDR3 nucleotides: TGCAGCGTTTCTCCAGGGCCAAAACTGGGCACTGAAGCTTTCTTT. It translates to CSVSPGPKLGTEAFF.

The chain joins TRBV6-5 to TRBJ2-1; D possibly uses TRBD1 or TRBD2 (5 bases each). Trimming cost V 4 bases and J 6 bases, with 13 bases left between them. This CDR3 spans 14 amino acids. The V gene's germline CDR1 is MNHEY and CDR2 SVGAGI. The CDR3 protein is CASSWDRTINEQFF. The DNA for the CDR3 is TGTGCCAGCAGTTGGGACCGGACCATCAATGAGCAGTTCTTC.

This chain connects TRBV5-1 to TRBJ1-1; no definite D call. Germline V gene sequence: CDR1 SGHRS, CDR2 YFSETQ. V lost 0 bases, J lost 1 base, and 7 bases lay in between. The CDR3 consists of 14 residues. In DNA form, the CDR3 reads TGCGCCAGCAGCTTGGTAAAAGGGAACACTGAAGCTTTCTTT. Translation: CASSLVKGNTEAFF.

The chain joins TRBV6-6 to TRBJ1-4; D is perhaps TRBD1 (6 bases). The CDR3 is 14 amino acids. The germline CDR1 and CDR2 sequences are MNHNY and SVGAGI (reference sequence). The V gene lost 2 bases and the J gene lost 5 bases, with 9 bases spanning the gap. The CDR3 reads CASSYKGENEKLFF. CDR3 DNA: TGTGCCAGCAGTTACAAGGGGGAAAATGAAAAACTGTTTTTT.

This rearrangement joins TRBV11-2 to TRBJ1-2; D is unresolved. Trimming left V 2 bases short and J 4 bases short, with 8 bases between. Germline V gene data show CDR1 as SGHAT and CDR2 as FQNNGV. The CDR3 spans 13 residues. The CDR3, as DNA: TGTGCCAGCAGCTTATTTGGCACCTATGGCTACACCTTC. It encodes CASSLFGTYGYTF.

The chain recombines TRBV7-3 with TRBJ2-1; maybe TRBD2 (5 bases). Germline CDR1 is SGHTA and CDR2 is FQGTGA. The CDR3 has 15 amino acids. V lost 1 base and J 0 bases, leaving 7 bases between the germline ends. In nucleotides, the CDR3 is TGTGCCAGCAGCTTAAGCGGGTCCTCCTACAATGAGCAGTTCTTC. Its translation: CASSLSGSSYNEQFF.

This clone is labeled medium-sized (0.01 to 0.1%). CDR3 DNA: TGTGCCAGCAGTCTCGACGGATACAATGAGCAGTTCTTC. It is translated as CASSLDGYNEQFF. The chain combines TRBV28 with TRBJ2-1; D remains unclear. V lost 5 bases to trimming and J lost 4 bases, with 9 bases between them. Germline lookup yields CDR1 MDHEN and CDR2 SYDVKM. The CDR3 is 13 amino acids.

The chain uses TRBV5-4 and TRBJ2-5, with 11 bases identical to TRBD2. The CDR3 spans 18 residues. CDR1 is SGHNT, CDR2 YYREEE, per germline (reference sequence). Trimming took 2 bases from V and 4 from J; bases not matched to a gene: 13. The chain's CDR3 is CASSLGLAGGHRRETQYF. CDR3 in DNA: TGTGCCAGCAGCTTAGGTCTAGCGGGGGGCCACAGGAGAGAGACCCAGTACTTC.

J is TRBJ2-1 and V is TRBV27, with 13 bases fitting TRBD2. The CDR3 contains 14 residues. CDR1 is MNHEY and CDR2 is SMNVEV in the germline V gene (reference sequence). Trimming cost V 10 bases and J 4 bases; bases outside gene matches: 4. This CDR3 is CATQLAGGYNEQFF. CDR3 DNA sequence: TGTGCCACCCAACTAGCGGGGGGGTACAATGAGCAGTTCTTC.

The chain combines TRBV7-9 with TRBJ2-1, with 8 bases identical to TRBD2. Unmatched junction bases numbered 13, after V lost 5 bases and J lost 10 bases. The CDR3 consists of 15 residues. Germline lookup yields CDR1 SEHNR and CDR2 FQNEAQ (reference sequence). In DNA, the CDR3 is TGTGCCAGCAGCCCAGGACTAGCCGGCGTTGAAGAGCAGTTCTTC. Encoded protein: CASSPGLAGVEEQFF.

The rearrangement uses TRBV11-2 and TRBJ2-3; TRBD2 aligns across 8 bases. This CDR3 is 15 amino acids long. The J segment lost 1 base and the V segment lost 3 bases, leaving 3 bases of the junction unmatched. Per germline, CDR1 SGHAT and CDR2 FQNNGV. The CDR3 DNA reads TGTGCCAGCAGCTTTAGCGGGATGGGCACAGATACGCAGTATTTT. This encodes CASSFSGMGTDTQYF.

V usage is TRBV6-5 and J usage is TRBJ2-1; maybe TRBD1 (6 bases). Germline loops: CDR1 MNHEY, CDR2 SVGAGI. The ends were cut back, 7 bases at V and 11 bases at J, with 15 bases in the middle. This CDR3 is 12 amino acids long. The CDR3 region has the DNA TGTGCCAGCATGTCCCAGGGGCCGCAGCAGTTCTTC. It translates to CASMSQGPQQFF.

The table lists this clone with a count of one. The chain uses TRBV15 and TRBJ2-1; D uncertain. V lost 1 base and J 2 bases, leaving 12 bases between the germline ends. CDR3 length equals 16 residues. Germline V gives CDR1 LNHNV, CDR2 YYDKDF (reference sequence). CDR3 loop: CATSRAGPPTYNEQFF. The CDR3 DNA is TGTGCCACCAGCAGAGCCGGGCCACCCACCTACAATGAGCAGTTCTTC.

The rearrangement joins TRBV11-2 to TRBJ1-1; the D gene is possibly TRBD1 (6 bases). This CDR3 region has 15 residues. In germline, CDR1 is SGHAT, CDR2 FQNNGV. Between the trimmed V and J ends, which lost 4 bases and 6 bases, there was a span of 18 bases. CDR3 amino acids: CASSWSPGHTAEAFF. As DNA, the CDR3 is TGTGCCAGCAGCTGGAGCCCGGGACATACTGCTGAAGCTTTCTTT.

The chain links TRBV7-3 to TRBJ2-3; D remains ambiguous. Trimming stripped 5 bases from V and 1 base from J, with 13 bases between. Germline-derived CDR1 and CDR2 are SGHTA and FQGTGA. This CDR3 comprises 15 residues. Here the CDR3 DNA reads TGTGCCAGCAGCCCAGGAGCAATTCGCACAGATACGCAGTATTTT. This codes for CASSPGAIRTDTQYF.

This sequence joins TRBV7-9 and TRBJ1-6; D might be TRBD1 (6 bases). This CDR3 spans 15 amino acids. Germline loops: CDR1 SEHNR, CDR2 FQNEAQ (reference sequence). V dropped 3 bases and J dropped 5 bases, with 11 bases sitting between them. CDR3 in DNA: TGTGCCAGCAGCTTTAAGACAGGCAATAATTCACCCCTCCACTTT. Its protein product is CASSFKTGNNSPLHF.

The chain links TRBV9 to TRBJ2-2; D is ambiguous. Trimming stripped 0 bases from V and 5 bases from J, with 5 bases between. The CDR3 sequence is 13 residues long. Germline V CDR1 and CDR2: SGDLS, YYNGEE. The CDR3 sequence: CASSVGETGELFF. The DNA for the CDR3 is TGTGCCAGCAGCGTAGGTGAGACCGGGGAGCTGTTTTTT.

The chain has TRBV5-4 and TRBJ1-2; D may be TRBD1 (5 bases). Germline CDR1 reads SGHNT; CDR2 reads YYREEE (reference sequence). The CDR3 spans 14 residues. V lost 0 bases, J lost 4 bases, and 10 bases lay in between. CDR3 nucleotide sequence: TGTGCCAGCAGCTTGGATGGGGGGGGCTATGGCTACACCTTC. This encodes CASSLDGGGYGYTF.

The gene calls are TRBV7-8 and TRBJ2-1, with D tentatively TRBD2 (6 bases). This CDR3 has 13 residues. Germline values: CDR1 SGHVS, CDR2 FQNEAQ. Trimming removed 0 bases from V and 10 bases from J, with 10 bases in between. CDR3: CASSLATSQEQFF. The CDR3 coding sequence is TGTGCCAGCAGCTTAGCGACTAGTCAGGAGCAGTTCTTC.

The rearrangement joins TRBV29-1 to TRBJ2-3; D may be TRBD1 (6 bases). Germline CDR1 and CDR2: SQVTM and ANQGSEA. V dropped 8 bases and J dropped 0 bases, with 12 bases sitting between them. The CDR3 is 13 residues long. The chain's CDR3 is CSYKGVSTDTQYF. CDR3 DNA: TGCAGCTATAAGGGGGTCAGCACAGATACGCAGTATTTT.

The rearrangement joins TRBV7-2 to TRBJ1-1; no definite D call. CDR3 size: 14 residues. With 1 base removed from V and 4 bases from J, the gap between germline ends came to 10 bases. Germline V CDR1 and CDR2: SGHTA, FQGNSA. The CDR3 sequence is CASSLGEVGTEAFF. As DNA, the CDR3 is TGTGCCAGCAGCTTAGGGGAAGTGGGCACTGAAGCTTTCTTT.

V and J are TRBV19 and TRBJ2-1; 10 nucleotides agree with TRBD2. Germline CDR1 is LNHDA and CDR2 is SQIVND (reference sequence). The CDR3 has 15 amino acids. V shed 5 bases and J 4 bases; nucleotides not matched to a gene: 5. The CDR3, as DNA: TGTGCCAGTAGTGTTGGACTAGCGGCTTACAATGAGCAGTTCTTC. Translated: CASSVGLAAYNEQFF.

The chain combines TRBV11-2 with TRBJ1-1; a weak D match, TRBD1 (5 bases). Trimming took 10 bases from V and 7 from J, leaving 13 bases between them. Germline V gene sequence: CDR1 SGHAT, CDR2 FQNNGV. The CDR3 runs 11 residues. CDR3 amino acids: CANSGDGEAFF. CDR3 DNA: TGTGCCAATTCGGGGGATGGTGAAGCTTTCTTT.

The sample holds a few counts of this clone. This chain uses TRBV6-4 with TRBJ2-1; the match to TRBD1 covers 7 bases. Germline V CDR1 and CDR2: MRHNA, SNTAGT. J lost 7 bases, V lost 0 bases, and 3 bases had no gene match. This CDR3 region has 14 residues. CDR3 DNA: TGTGCCAGCAGTGACTCAGGGGGCAGGAATGAGCAGTTCTTC. Translation: CASSDSGGRNEQFF.

The CDR3: CASSVEGGPGETQYF. Written as DNA, the CDR3 is TGTGCCAGCAGCGTGGAAGGGGGGCCTGGGGAGACCCAGTACTTC. The chain recombines TRBV9 with TRBJ2-5; D might be TRBD1 or TRBD2, each matching 6 bases. The germline V gene has CDR1 SGDLS and CDR2 YYNGEE. V lost 2 bases and J lost 5, with 16 bases in between. The CDR3 covers 15 residues.

This chain connects TRBV27 to TRBJ2-5, with D possibly being TRBD1 (5 bases). V lost 4 bases, J lost 8 bases, and 11 bases lay in between. The CDR3 runs to 12 residues. Per the germline V gene, CDR1 is MNHEY and CDR2 is SMNVEV (reference sequence). The CDR3 DNA follows: TGTGCCAGCAGTTCCAGGGCGAATACCCAGTACTTC. Its translation is CASSSRANTQYF.

V gene TRBV9 combines with J gene TRBJ1-2; a weak D match, TRBD1 (5 bases). The CDR3 has 14 amino acids. Germline CDR1 SGDLS, CDR2 YYNGEE. V lost 0 bases to trimming and J lost 2 bases, with 8 bases between them. CDR3 nucleotide sequence: TGTGCCAGCAGCGTAGGGGGCTCGAACTATGGCTACACCTTC. This sequence encodes CASSVGGSNYGYTF.

The rearrangement links TRBV6-5 to TRBJ2-3; 8 bases are a match to TRBD1. Unmatched junction bases numbered 5, after V lost 0 bases and J lost 6 bases. Germline CDR1 reads MNHEY; CDR2 reads SVGAGI. The CDR3 spans 15 residues. CDR3 sequence: CASSYSPGQGDTQYF. The CDR3 DNA reads TGTGCCAGCAGTTACTCCCCCGGACAGGGTGATACGCAGTATTTT.